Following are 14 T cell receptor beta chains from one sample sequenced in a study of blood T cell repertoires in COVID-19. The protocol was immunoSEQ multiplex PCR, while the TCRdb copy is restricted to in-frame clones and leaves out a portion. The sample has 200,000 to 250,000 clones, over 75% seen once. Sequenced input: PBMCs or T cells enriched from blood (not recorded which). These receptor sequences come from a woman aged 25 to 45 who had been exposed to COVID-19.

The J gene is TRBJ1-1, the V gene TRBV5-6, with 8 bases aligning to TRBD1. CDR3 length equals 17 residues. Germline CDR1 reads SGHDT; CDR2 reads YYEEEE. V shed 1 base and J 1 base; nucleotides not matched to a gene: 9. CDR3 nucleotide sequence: TGTGCCAGCAGCTTGATCTGGGACAGGTTGGGGAACACTGAAGCTTTCTTT. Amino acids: CASSLIWDRLGNTEAFF.

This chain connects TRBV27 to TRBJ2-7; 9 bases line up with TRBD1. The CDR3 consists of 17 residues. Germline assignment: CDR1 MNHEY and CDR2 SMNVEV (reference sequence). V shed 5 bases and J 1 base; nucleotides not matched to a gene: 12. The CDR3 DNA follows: TGTGCCAGCAGTCCCAAGGGGACAGGGCTAAGGTCCTACGAGCAGTACTTC. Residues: CASSPKGTGLRSYEQYF.

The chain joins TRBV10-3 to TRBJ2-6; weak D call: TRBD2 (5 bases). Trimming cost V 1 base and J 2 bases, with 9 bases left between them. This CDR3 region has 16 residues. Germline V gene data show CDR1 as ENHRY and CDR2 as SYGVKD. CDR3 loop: CAISELGGPGANVLTF. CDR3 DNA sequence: TGTGCCATCAGTGAGTTAGGCGGGCCTGGGGCCAACGTCCTGACTTTC.

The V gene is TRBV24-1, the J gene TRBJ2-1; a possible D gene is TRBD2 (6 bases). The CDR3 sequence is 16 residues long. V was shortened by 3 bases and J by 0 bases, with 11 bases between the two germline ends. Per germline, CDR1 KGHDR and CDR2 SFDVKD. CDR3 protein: CATSDAAGSSYNEQFF. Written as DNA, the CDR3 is TGTGCCACCAGTGATGCTGCGGGAAGCTCCTACAATGAGCAGTTCTTC.

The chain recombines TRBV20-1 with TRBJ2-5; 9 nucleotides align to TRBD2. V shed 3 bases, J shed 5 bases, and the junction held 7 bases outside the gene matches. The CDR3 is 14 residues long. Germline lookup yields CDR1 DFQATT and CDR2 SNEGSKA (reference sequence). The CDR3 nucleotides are TGCAGTGCTAGTCGGGCTAGCGGGGTGGAGACCCAGTACTTC. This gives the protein CSASRASGVETQYF.

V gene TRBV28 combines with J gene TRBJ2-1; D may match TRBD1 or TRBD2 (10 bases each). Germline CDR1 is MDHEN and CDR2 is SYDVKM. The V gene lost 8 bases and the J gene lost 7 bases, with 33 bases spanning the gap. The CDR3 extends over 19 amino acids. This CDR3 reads CASPPDRGQEREGLNEQFF. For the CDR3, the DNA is TGTGCCAGCCCCCCCGACAGGGGGCAGGAGCGGGAGGGCCTGAATGAGCAGTTCTTC.

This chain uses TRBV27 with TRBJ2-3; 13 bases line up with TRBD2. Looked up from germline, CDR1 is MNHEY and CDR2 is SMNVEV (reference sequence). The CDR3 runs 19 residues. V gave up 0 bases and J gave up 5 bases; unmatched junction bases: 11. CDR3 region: CASSLSMRTSGRLVDTQYF. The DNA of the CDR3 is TGTGCCAGCAGTTTATCGATGCGGACTAGCGGGAGATTAGTAGATACGCAGTATTTT.

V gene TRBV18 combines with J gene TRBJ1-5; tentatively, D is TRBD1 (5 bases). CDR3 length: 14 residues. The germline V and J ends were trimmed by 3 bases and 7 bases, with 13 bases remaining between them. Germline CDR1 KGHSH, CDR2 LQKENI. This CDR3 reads CASSPLGHVQPQHF. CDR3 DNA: TGTGCCAGCTCACCCCTCGGACACGTCCAGCCCCAGCATTTT.

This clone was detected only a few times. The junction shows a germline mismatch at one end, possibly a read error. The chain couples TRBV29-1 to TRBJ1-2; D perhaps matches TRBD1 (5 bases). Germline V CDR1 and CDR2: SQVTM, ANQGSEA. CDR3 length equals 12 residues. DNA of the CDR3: TGCAGCGATAAGACAGCCAACATCCCTCCAGTCTTC. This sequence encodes CSDKTANIPPVF.

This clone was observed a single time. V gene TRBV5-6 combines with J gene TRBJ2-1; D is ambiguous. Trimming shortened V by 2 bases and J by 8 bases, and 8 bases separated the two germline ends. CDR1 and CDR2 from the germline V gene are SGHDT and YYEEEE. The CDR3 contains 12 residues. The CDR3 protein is CASSLKADEQFF. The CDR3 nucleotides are TGTGCCAGCAGCTTAAAAGCCGATGAGCAGTTCTTC. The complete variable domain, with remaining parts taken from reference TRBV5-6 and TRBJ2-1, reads DAGVTQSPTHLIKTRGQQVTLRCSPKSGHDTVSWYQQALGQGPQFIFQYYEEEERQRGNFPDRFSGHQFPNYSSELNVNALLLGDSALYLCASSLKADEQFFGPGTRLTVL.

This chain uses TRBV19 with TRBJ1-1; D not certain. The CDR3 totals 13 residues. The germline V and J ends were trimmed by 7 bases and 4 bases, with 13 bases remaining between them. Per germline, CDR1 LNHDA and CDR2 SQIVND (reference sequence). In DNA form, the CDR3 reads TGTGCCAGTACGGCGGTGGCCCCCACTGAAGCTTTCTTT. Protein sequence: CASTAVAPTEAFF.

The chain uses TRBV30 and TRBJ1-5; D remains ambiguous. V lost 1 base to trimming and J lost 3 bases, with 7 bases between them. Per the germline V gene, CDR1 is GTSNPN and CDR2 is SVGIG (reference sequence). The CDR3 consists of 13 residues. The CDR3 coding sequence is TGTGCCTGGAGTGGCCAGTACAATCAGCCCCAGCATTTT. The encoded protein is CAWSGQYNQPQHF.

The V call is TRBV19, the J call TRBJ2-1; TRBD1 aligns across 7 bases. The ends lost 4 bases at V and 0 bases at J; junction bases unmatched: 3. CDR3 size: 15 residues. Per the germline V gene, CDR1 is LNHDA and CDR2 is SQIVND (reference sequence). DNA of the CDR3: TGTGCCAGTAGTAGGGACAGCCCCTCCTACAATGAGCAGTTCTTC. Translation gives CASSRDSPSYNEQFF.

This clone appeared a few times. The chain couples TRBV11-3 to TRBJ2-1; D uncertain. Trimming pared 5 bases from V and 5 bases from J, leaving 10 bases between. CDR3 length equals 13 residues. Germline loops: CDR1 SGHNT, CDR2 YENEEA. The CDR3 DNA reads TGTGCCAGCAGCGCCACAGAACACAATGAGCAGTTCTTC. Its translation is CASSATEHNEQFF.